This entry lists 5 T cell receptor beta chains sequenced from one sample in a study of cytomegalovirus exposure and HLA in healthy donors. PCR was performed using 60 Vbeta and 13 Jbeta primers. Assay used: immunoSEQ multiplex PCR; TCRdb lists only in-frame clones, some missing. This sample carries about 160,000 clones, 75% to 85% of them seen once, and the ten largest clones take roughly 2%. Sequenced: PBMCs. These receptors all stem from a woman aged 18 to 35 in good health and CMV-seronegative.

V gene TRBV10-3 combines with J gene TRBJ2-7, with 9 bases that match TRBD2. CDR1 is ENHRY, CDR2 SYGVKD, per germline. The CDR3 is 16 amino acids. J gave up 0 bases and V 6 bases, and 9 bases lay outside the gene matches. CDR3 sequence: CAIRAGGPKSSYEQYF. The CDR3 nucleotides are TGTGCCATCAGGGCGGGGGGGCCGAAAAGCTCCTACGAGCAGTACTTC.

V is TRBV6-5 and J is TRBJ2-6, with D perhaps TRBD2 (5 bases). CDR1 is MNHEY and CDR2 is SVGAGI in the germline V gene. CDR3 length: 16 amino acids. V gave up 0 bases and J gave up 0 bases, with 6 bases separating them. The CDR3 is CASSYSRDSGANVLTF. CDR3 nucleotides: TGTGCCAGCAGTTACTCGAGGGACTCTGGGGCCAACGTCCTGACTTTC.

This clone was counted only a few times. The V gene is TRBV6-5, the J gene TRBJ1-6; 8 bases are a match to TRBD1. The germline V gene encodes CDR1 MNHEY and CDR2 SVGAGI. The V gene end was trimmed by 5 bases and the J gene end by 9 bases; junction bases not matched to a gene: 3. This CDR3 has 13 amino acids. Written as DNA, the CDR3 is TGTGCCAGCAGTGGACAGGGAAGTTCACCCCTCCACTTT. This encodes CASSGQGSSPLHF.

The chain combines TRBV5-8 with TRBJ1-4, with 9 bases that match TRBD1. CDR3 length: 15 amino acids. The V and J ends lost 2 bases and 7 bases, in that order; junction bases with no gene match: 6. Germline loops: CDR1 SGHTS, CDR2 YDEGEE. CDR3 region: CASSFGGTGIEKLFF. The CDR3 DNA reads TGTGCCAGCAGCTTTGGTGGGACAGGGATTGAAAAACTGTTTTTT.

CDR3 in amino acids: CASSLVQGGTGELFF. The CDR3 DNA reads TGTGCCAGCAGCTTAGTACAGGGTGGCACCGGGGAGCTGTTTTTT. The chain uses TRBV7-6 and TRBJ2-2; tentatively, D is TRBD1 (6 bases). V lost 1 base and J 4 bases, leaving 10 bases between the germline ends. Per germline, CDR1 SGHVS and CDR2 FNYEAQ. CDR3 length: 15 residues. The variable domain in full, with the rest retrieved from reference TRBV7-6 and TRBJ2-2, is GAGVSQSPRYKVTKRGQDVALRCDPISGHVSLYWYRQALGQGPEFLTYFNYEAQQDKSGLPNDRFSAERPEGSISTLTIQRTEQRDSAMYRCASSLVQGGTGELFFGEGSRLTVL.